This T cell receptor beta chain is drawn from a study of human T cells and chemical hapten exposure. Study details: Diphenylcyclopropenone, dosed weekly to the scalp, was given to patients throughout the roughly 25-week study.

The time point is: patch test 1, 2 weeks after DPC sensitization. Treatment indicated: therapeutic diphenylcyclopropenone sensitization with weekly scalp DPC. This clonotype was found many times. What it recognizes is unknown. As the library was built, unique molecular identifiers were attached to individual cDNA molecules. MiXCR was run by TCRdb on the RACE reads, yielding one entry per CDR3 protein. The table has 65,000 to 85,000 distinct CDR3 sequences, 12% seen once. Study-level findings and limits: The number of TCRs over 1 in 1000 frequency stayed unchanged after DPC.

The CDR3 has 13 residues. In germline, CDR1 is PRHDT, CDR2 FYEKMQ (reference sequence). Deletions cut 0 bases from V and 3 bases from J, with 6 bases between. This rearrangement joins TRBV13 to TRBJ2-7; no reliable D call. The sequence was collected from a woman aged 60-70 years with alopecia areata. Some clones in this sample may be carry-over from other donors' samples. The sequencing here drew on whole blood, taken in connection with sensitization to the hapten diphenylcyclopropenone (DPC). The CDR3 coding sequence is TGTGCCAGCAGCTTAGGCGCGGACTACGAGCAGTACTTC. Translating gives CASSLGADYEQYF.